Detailed here is one T cell receptor (beta chain). Combining a sample-barcoded 5' primer with a J-beta primer mix, a second PCR ran for roughly 7 to 12 cycles. TCRdb reanalysed the 5' RACE reads using MiXCR and keeps one entry per CDR3 protein. The sample has around 600,000 distinct CDR3 sequences, under 55% seen once; the top ten hold 20% to 25%. The entry originates in a study of blood T cells in healthy people across ages. Germline CDR1 reads MNHEY; CDR2 reads SVGEGT. This CDR3 is built from 16 residues. V was pared by 4 bases and J by 7 bases, with 16 bases of the junction left unmatched. Sequencing was carried out using blood. The rearrangement joins TRBV6-2 or TRBV6-3 to TRBJ2-7; 7 bases match TRBD1. The source of this sequence is a man older than 75 in good health. CDR3 sequence reads: CASSSPGTEIWNEQYF. Here the CDR3 DNA reads TGTGCCAGCAGTTCCCCCGGGACAGAGATATGGAATGAGCAGTACTTC.